Sequencing of this T cell receptor beta chain was carried out in a study of T cells after yellow fever vaccination. TCRdb analysed the 5' RACE reads with MiXCR anew, one entry per CDR3 protein. This table holds some 260,000 distinct CDR3 sequences, roughly 5% found once. In germline, CDR1 is SGHTA, CDR2 FQGNSA. This CDR3 contains 11 residues. V was shortened by 5 bases and J by 10 bases, with 9 bases between the two germline ends. This clonotype was counted between two and nine times. The chain has TRBV7-2 and TRBJ2-1; D is uncertain. Specimen: CD4+ T cells sorted from PBMCs, collected on the day of the yellow fever booster vaccination. The TCR originated in a man in his late teens or twenties who received the YFV17D yellow fever vaccine. CDR3 DNA: TGTGCCAGCAGCCGTTCAGGCGAGCAGTTCTTC. Residues: CASSRSGEQFF.